These 8 T cell receptor beta chains came from one sample sequenced in a study of blood T cell repertoires in COVID-19. Here immunoSEQ multiplex PCR was the method, and the copy in TCRdb shows in-frame clones only, minus some. The sample consists of over 70,000 clones, approximately 89% of them appearing once. Sequenced material: peripheral blood. These receptors were obtained from a man at least 80 years old with acute or convalescent COVID-19.

V gene TRBV27 combines with J gene TRBJ1-4, with 11 nucleotides matching TRBD1. V was clipped by 3 bases and J by 7 bases; unmatched bases: 10. Germline assignment: CDR1 MNHEY and CDR2 SMNVEV (reference sequence). The CDR3 covers 17 residues. The CDR3: CASSFLSSGTGGEKLFF. CDR3 DNA: TGTGCCAGCAGTTTTTTGTCCTCAGGGACAGGGGGTGAAAAACTGTTTTTT.

This chain uses TRBV7-2 with TRBJ2-3; tentative D call: TRBD1 (6 bases). The germline gives CDR1 SGHTA, CDR2 FQGNSA. This CDR3 is built from 15 residues. V was trimmed by 6 bases and J by 1 base, leaving 14 bases between them. For the CDR3, the DNA is TGTGCCAGCAGGACCGACAGGATTCGCACAGATACGCAGTATTTT. The encoded protein is CASRTDRIRTDTQYF.

This chain joins TRBV28 and TRBJ1-1; no definite D call. CDR1 is MDHEN, CDR2 SYDVKM, per germline. The CDR3 runs to 12 residues. Trimming took 4 bases from V and 4 from J, leaving 7 bases between them. The CDR3 coding sequence is TGTGCCAGCAGTTGGAGGAGCACTGAAGCTTTCTTT. Protein sequence: CASSWRSTEAFF.

The gene calls are TRBV6-1 and TRBJ2-1; D might be TRBD2 (7 bases). This CDR3 region has 15 residues. CDR1 is MNHNS and CDR2 is SASEGT in the germline V gene. Trimming removed 3 bases from V and 1 base from J, with 10 bases in between. CDR3 bases: TGTGCCAGCAGTGATGGGGGGGCTTCCTACAATGAGCAGTTCTTC. It specifies CASSDGGASYNEQFF.

The chain employs TRBV7-3 and TRBJ2-2, with a tentative D call TRBD2 (5 bases). V gave up 1 base and J gave up 4 bases, with 10 bases separating them. Germline CDR1 is SGHTA and CDR2 is FQGTGA. The CDR3 loop spans 15 amino acids. CDR3 nucleotides: TGTGCCAGCAGCTTAAGAGGGTTGGGCACCGGGGAGCTGTTTTTT. Amino acid sequence: CASSLRGLGTGELFF.

This clone was seen only once. The chain uses TRBV6-2 or TRBV6-3 and TRBJ2-2, with 12 bases lining up with TRBD2. Germline V gene data show CDR1 as MNHEY and CDR2 as SVGEGT. CDR3 size: 15 residues. The V and J ends lost 5 bases and 6 bases, in that order; junction bases with no gene match: 4. Here the CDR3 DNA reads TGTGCCAGCAGTCTAGCGGGGGGGCCGCCCGGGGAGCTGTTTTTT. Translated: CASSLAGGPPGELFF.

This clone appeared a few times. The chain recombines TRBV30 with TRBJ1-3, with TRBD1 as a possible D gene (6 bases). V gave up 1 base and J gave up 4 bases, with 14 bases separating them. This CDR3 is built from 15 residues. CDR1 and CDR2 from the germline V gene are GTSNPN and SVGIG (reference sequence). As DNA, the CDR3 is TGTGCCTGGAGTGGGGGGGGACAATCCGGAAACACCATATATTTT. It yields the protein CAWSGGGQSGNTIYF. The full variable domain, in which reference TRBV30 and TRBJ1-3 provide the parts outside the CDR3, is SQTIHQWPATLVQPVGSPLSLECTVEGTSNPNLYWYRQAAGRGLQLLFYSVGIGQISSEVPQNLSASRPQDRQFILSSKKLLLSDSGFYLCAWSGGGQSGNTIYFGEGSWLTVV.

This chain joins TRBV9 and TRBJ1-1; D is ambiguous. In germline, CDR1 is SGDLS, CDR2 YYNGEE. This CDR3 spans 14 amino acids. V was pared by 6 bases and J by 1 base, with 13 bases between. CDR3 region: CASNEEGTNTEAFF. Here the CDR3 DNA reads TGTGCCAGCAACGAAGAGGGAACGAACACTGAAGCTTTCTTT.